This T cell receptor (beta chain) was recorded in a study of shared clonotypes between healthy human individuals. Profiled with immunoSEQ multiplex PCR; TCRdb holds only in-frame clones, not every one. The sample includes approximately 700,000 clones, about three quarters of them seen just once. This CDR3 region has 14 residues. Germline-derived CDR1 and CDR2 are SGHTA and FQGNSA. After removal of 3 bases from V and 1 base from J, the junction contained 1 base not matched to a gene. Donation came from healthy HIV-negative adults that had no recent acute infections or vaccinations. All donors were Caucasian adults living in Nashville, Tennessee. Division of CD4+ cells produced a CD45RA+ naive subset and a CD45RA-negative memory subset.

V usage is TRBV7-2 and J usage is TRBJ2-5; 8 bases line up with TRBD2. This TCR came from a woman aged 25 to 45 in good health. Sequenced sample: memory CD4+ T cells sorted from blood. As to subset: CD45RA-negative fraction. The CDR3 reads CASSFTSGQETQYF. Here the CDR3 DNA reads TGTGCCAGCAGCTTTACTAGCGGCCAAGAGACCCAGTACTTC.